This passage covers 20 T cell receptor beta chains from one sample sequenced in a study of identical twins. TCRdb fed the 5' RACE reads into MiXCR, producing one record per CDR3 protein. The sample includes approximately 680,000 distinct CDR3 sequences, about 7% seen only once; the top ten take 1.6%. This sample also belongs to another study, concerning yellow fever vaccine responses in identical twins.

Sequencing was performed on PBMCs. The source is a woman aged 18-30 years in good health.

This chain links TRBV13 with TRBJ2-7, with 7 bases fitting TRBD2. CDR3 length: 16 amino acids. Germline trimming cut 5 bases from V and 2 bases from J; bases unmatched to any gene: 12. Germline values: CDR1 PRHDT, CDR2 FYEKMQ (reference sequence). CDR3 loop: CASSPASGTRTYEQYF. The CDR3 nucleotides are TGTGCCAGCAGCCCGGCAAGCGGGACCAGGACCTACGAGCAGTACTTC. Filled out from reference TRBV13 and TRBJ2-7, the complete variable domain reads AAGVIQSPRHLIKEKRETATLKCYPIPRHDTVYWYQQGPGQDPQFLISFYEKMQSDKGSIPDRFSAQQFSDYHSELNMSSLELGDSALYFCASSPASGTRTYEQYFGPGTRLTVT.

This clonotype was seen a few times. The chain links TRBV7-8 to TRBJ2-3; possibly TRBD2 for D (7 bases). Between the trimmed V and J ends, which lost 5 bases and 6 bases, there was a span of 18 bases. The germline V gene has CDR1 SGHVS and CDR2 FQNEAQ. This CDR3 has 15 amino acids. CDR3 sequence: CASSPQGRGPDTQYF. CDR3 nucleotide sequence: TGTGCCAGCAGCCCCCAGGGGCGGGGGCCTGATACGCAGTATTTT. The complete variable domain, with remaining parts taken from reference TRBV7-8 and TRBJ2-3, reads GAGVSQSPRYKVAKRGQDVALRCDPISGHVSLFWYQQALGQGPEFLTYFQNEAQLDKSGLPSDRFFAERPEGSVSTLKIQRTQQEDSAVYLCASSPQGRGPDTQYFGPGTRLTVL.

This clonotype has at least ten counts. The genes are TRBV28 and TRBJ2-3, with D possibly TRBD2 on 6 matching bases. The V end was cut by 4 bases, the J end by 1 base, with 15 bases between. Looked up from germline, CDR1 is MDHEN and CDR2 is SYDVKM. The CDR3 spans 16 residues. The CDR3 DNA sequence: TGTGCCAGCAGTTCCGGCCCGGGACTCCGCACAGATACGCAGTATTTT. Residues: CASSSGPGLRTDTQYF.

The gene calls are TRBV2 and TRBJ1-3; D is unresolved. The CDR3 has 14 amino acids. V gave up 1 base and J gave up 2 bases, with 6 bases separating them. CDR1 and CDR2 from the germline V gene are SNHLY and FYNNEI. DNA of the CDR3: TGTGCCAGCAGTGAAGTGGCAGCTGGAAACACCATATATTTT. Amino acid sequence: CASSEVAAGNTIYF.

The chain links TRBV12-3 or TRBV12-4 to TRBJ2-5; TRBD2 matches at 8 bases. The CDR3 sequence is 14 residues long. V was clipped by 5 bases and J by 6 bases; unmatched bases: 8. The CDR3 protein is CASSPGGDRQTQYF. CDR3 sequence (DNA): TGTGCCAGCAGTCCGGGGGGGGACCGGCAGACCCAGTACTTC.

The rearrangement joins TRBV20-1 to TRBJ2-7; the D is unclear. The germline V and J ends were trimmed by 4 bases and 0 bases, with 10 bases remaining between them. The CDR3 runs to 13 residues. Germline values: CDR1 DFQATT, CDR2 SNEGSKA (reference sequence). Here the CDR3 reads CSAIPTGSYEQYF. The CDR3 region has the DNA TGCAGTGCTATACCGACGGGCTCCTACGAGCAGTACTTC.

This clonotype appeared a few times. The chain couples TRBV9 to TRBJ2-2; 10 nucleotides agree with TRBD2. The CDR3 covers 17 residues. Trimming removed 4 bases from V and 6 bases from J; junction bases left unmatched: 12. CDR1 SGDLS and CDR2 YYNGEE come from the germline V gene. In DNA form, the CDR3 reads TGTGCCAGCAGCCCACAGGTAGCGGGGGGTCTCCCCGGGGAGCTGTTTTTT. Translating it yields CASSPQVAGGLPGELFF.

Here the CDR3 reads CASSLAVAEGAFF. The CDR3 DNA reads as TGTGCCAGCAGCTTAGCCGTGGCAGAGGGAGCTTTCTTT. The V call is TRBV11-2, the J call TRBJ1-1; no definite D call. This CDR3 region has 13 residues. Trimming removed 1 base from V and 10 bases from J, with 13 bases in between. The V gene's germline CDR1 is SGHAT and CDR2 FQNNGV.

This clonotype was seen a few times. The chain employs TRBV7-3 and TRBJ2-1; D might be TRBD1 (5 bases). This CDR3 is built from 16 residues. Trimming took off 4 bases at V and 3 bases at J, with 16 bases between the two ends. Germline V gene lookup returns CDR1 SGHTA and CDR2 FQGTGA. In nucleotides, the CDR3 is TGTGCCAGCAGCTATGGAGCCGACAGAGACTACAATGAGCAGTTCTTC. Translation: CASSYGADRDYNEQFF.

This chain connects TRBV20-1 to TRBJ2-1; 8 bases align to TRBD2. The CDR3 contains 14 residues. V dropped 4 bases and J dropped 6; count of bases not matched to a gene: 8. The germline CDR1 and CDR2 sequences are DFQATT and SNEGSKA (reference sequence). CDR3 sequence (DNA): TGCAGTGCTATGCTCGGGGGGGCCCCCAATGAGCAGTTCTTC. Residues: CSAMLGGAPNEQFF.

This chain connects TRBV20-1 to TRBJ1-2; D might be TRBD1 (6 bases). The CDR3 is made up of 13 amino acids. V lost 3 bases to trimming and J lost 7 bases, with 15 bases between them. Germline values: CDR1 DFQATT, CDR2 SNEGSKA (reference sequence). CDR3 sequence reads: CSARFQGLGGYTF. DNA for the CDR3: TGCAGTGCTAGGTTCCAGGGGTTGGGTGGCTACACCTTC.

This clonotype was found many times. CDR3 bases: TGCAGTGCATACCCCGGACAGGGAACTCAGCCCCAGCATTTT. Translated: CSAYPGQGTQPQHF. This chain uses TRBV20-1 with TRBJ1-5; 8 bases are shared with TRBD1. There are 14 residues in the CDR3. The trim removed 6 bases at V and 6 bases at J, leaving 10 bases unmatched. Germline-derived CDR1 and CDR2 are DFQATT and SNEGSKA (reference sequence).

The chain combines TRBV7-9 with TRBJ2-3, with 14 bases aligning to TRBD2. With 4 bases clipped from V and 5 bases from J, the junction kept 2 bases outside the gene matches. The germline gives CDR1 SEHNR, CDR2 FQNEAQ (reference sequence). This CDR3 spans 15 amino acids. The chain's CDR3 is CASSSGTSGRDTQYF. The CDR3 region has the DNA TGTGCCAGCAGCTCCGGGACTAGCGGGAGAGATACGCAGTATTTT.

This clonotype occurred many times. The rearrangement links TRBV12-3 or TRBV12-4 to TRBJ1-4; D perhaps matches TRBD1 (5 bases). The CDR3 is 16 residues long. V was trimmed by 1 base and J by 0 bases, leaving 9 bases between them. CDR3 sequence (DNA): TGTGCCAGCAGTTTAGGGACATCAACAACTAATGAAAAACTGTTTTTT. Protein product: CASSLGTSTTNEKLFF.

This clonotype has just a few counts. The rearrangement joins TRBV12-3 or TRBV12-4 to TRBJ1-1, with D tentatively TRBD1 (6 bases). The length of the CDR3 is 13 residues. The ends were cut back, 5 bases at V and 5 bases at J, with 12 bases in the middle. This CDR3 is CASSRDIRTEAFF. The CDR3 bases are TGTGCCAGCAGTCGGGACATTCGAACTGAAGCTTTCTTT.

This clonotype came up a few times. The chain carries TRBV12-3 or TRBV12-4 and TRBJ2-1, with D possibly matching TRBD1 (6 bases). V was shortened by 3 bases and J by 2 bases, with 11 bases between the two germline ends. CDR3 size: 15 residues. The CDR3 nucleotides read TGTGCCAGCAGTTTGACAGGAGTTCCCTACAATGAGCAGTTCTTC. Residues: CASSLTGVPYNEQFF.

The rearrangement joins TRBV9 to TRBJ2-5; the match to TRBD2 covers 7 bases. Germline V CDR1 and CDR2: SGDLS, YYNGEE. The CDR3 sequence is 15 residues long. The junction had 10 bases not matched to a gene; V was cut back by 3 bases and J by 5 bases. This CDR3 reads CASSGGIASGETQYF. CDR3 bases: TGTGCCAGCAGCGGGGGGATAGCTAGCGGTGAGACCCAGTACTTC. Based on the CDR3 plus reference TRBV9 and TRBJ2-5, the full variable domain is DSGVTQTPKHLITATGQRVTLRCSPRSGDLSVYWYQQSLDQGLQFLIQYYNGEERAKGNILERFSAQQFPDLHSELNLSSLELGDSALYFCASSGGIASGETQYFGPGTRLLVL.

This chain links TRBV7-6 with TRBJ2-5; 8 nucleotides line up with TRBD1. CDR3 length: 17 amino acids. The germline V gene encodes CDR1 SGHVS and CDR2 FNYEAQ. V lost 2 bases and J lost 3; bases outside the gene matches: 11. Written as DNA, the CDR3 is TGTGCCAGCAGCTTATTTCATGGACAGGGAATGAAAGAGACCCAGTACTTC. It codes for CASSLFHGQGMKETQYF.

V is TRBV20-1 and J is TRBJ1-1; D unclear. The ends were cut back, 0 bases at V and 3 bases at J, with 8 bases in the middle. Germline CDR1 is DFQATT and CDR2 is SNEGSKA (reference sequence). CDR3 length: 13 residues. DNA of the CDR3: TGCAGTGCTAGAGAGGCTCTGGACACTGAAGCTTTCTTT. It specifies CSAREALDTEAFF.

This clonotype was seen a handful of times. The chain links TRBV6-2 or TRBV6-3 to TRBJ2-1, with 11 bases aligning to TRBD2. The V segment lost 5 bases and the J segment 4 bases; nucleotides outside the gene matches: 7. This CDR3 comprises 16 residues. Germline V gives CDR1 MNHEY, CDR2 SVGEGT. CDR3 residues: CASSLFSSGGYNEQFF. The CDR3 DNA sequence: TGTGCCAGCAGTCTCTTTTCTAGCGGGGGGTACAATGAGCAGTTCTTC.